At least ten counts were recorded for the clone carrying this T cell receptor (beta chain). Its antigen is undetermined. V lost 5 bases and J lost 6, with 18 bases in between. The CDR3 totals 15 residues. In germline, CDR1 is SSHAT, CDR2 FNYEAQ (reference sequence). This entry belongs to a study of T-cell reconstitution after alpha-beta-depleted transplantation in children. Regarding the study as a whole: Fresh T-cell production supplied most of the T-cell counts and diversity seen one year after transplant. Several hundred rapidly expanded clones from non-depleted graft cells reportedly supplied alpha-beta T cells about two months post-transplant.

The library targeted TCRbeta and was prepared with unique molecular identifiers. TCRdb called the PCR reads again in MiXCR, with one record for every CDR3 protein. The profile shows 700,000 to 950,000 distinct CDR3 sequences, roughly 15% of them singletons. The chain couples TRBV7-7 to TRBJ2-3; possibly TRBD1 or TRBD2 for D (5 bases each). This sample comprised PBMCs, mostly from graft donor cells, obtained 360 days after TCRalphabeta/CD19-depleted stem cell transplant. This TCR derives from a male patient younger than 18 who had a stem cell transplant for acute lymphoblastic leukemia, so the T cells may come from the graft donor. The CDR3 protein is CASSQRDPWGDTQYF. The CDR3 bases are TGTGCCAGCAGCCAGAGGGACCCCTGGGGGGATACGCAGTATTTT. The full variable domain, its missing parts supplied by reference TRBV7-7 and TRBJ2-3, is GAGVSQSPRYKVTKRGQDVTLRCDPISSHATLYWYQQALGQGPEFLTYFNYEAQPDKSGLPSDRFSAERPEGSISTLTIQRTEQRDSAMYRCASSQRDPWGDTQYFGPGTRLTVL.